The 6 T cell receptor beta chains below were found in one sample sequenced in a study of shared clonotypes between healthy human individuals. Profiled with immunoSEQ multiplex PCR; TCRdb holds only in-frame clones, not every one. The sample lists about 2,500,000 clones; more than 90% were seen once. Input material: naive CD4+ T cells sorted from blood. Subset defined: CD45RA+ positively selected. The source is a man aged 18 to 30 in good health.

This clone showed up just a few times. The chain recombines TRBV30 with TRBJ1-2; D is possibly TRBD1 (5 bases). V gave up 2 bases and J gave up 3 bases, with 10 bases separating them. This CDR3 region has 13 residues. In germline, CDR1 is GTSNPN, CDR2 SVGIG (reference sequence). CDR3 loop: CAWSPDSYYGYTF. For the CDR3, the DNA is TGTGCCTGGAGTCCAGACAGCTACTATGGCTACACCTTC. Using reference TRBV30 and TRBJ1-2 for the parts outside the CDR3, the full variable domain is SQTIHQWPATLVQPVGSPLSLECTVEGTSNPNLYWYRQAAGRGLQLLFYSVGIGQISSEVPQNLSASRPQDRQFILSSKKLLLSDSGFYLCAWSPDSYYGYTFGSGTRLTVV.

Concerning this clone: Other DNA sequences within the sample encode an identical CDR3. The J gene is TRBJ1-2, the V gene TRBV7-9; the D is unclear. CDR1 is SEHNR and CDR2 is FQNEAQ in the germline V gene (reference sequence). Trimming cost V 5 bases and J 4 bases, with 8 bases left between them. The length of the CDR3 is 12 residues. CDR3 nucleotide sequence: TGTGCCAGCAGCCTCGAAACCTATGGCTACACCTTC. Protein: CASSLETYGYTF.

The chain uses TRBV5-1 and TRBJ1-1; TRBD1 is a possible D gene (5 bases). CDR1 is SGHRS, CDR2 YFSETQ, per germline. V lost 4 bases and J 4 bases, leaving 14 bases between the germline ends. CDR3 size: 14 residues. The CDR3 reads CASSPGVRATEAFF. In DNA form, the CDR3 reads TGCGCCAGCAGCCCGGGGGTAAGGGCCACTGAAGCTTTCTTT. Drawing the rest from reference TRBV5-1 and TRBJ1-1, the complete variable domain is KAGVTQTPRYLIKTRGQQVTLSCSPISGHRSVSWYQQTPGQGLQFLFEYFSETQRNKGNFPGRFSGRQFSNSRSEMNVSTLELGDSALYLCASSPGVRATEAFFGQGTRLTVV.

This clone has a single count. The rearrangement joins TRBV9 to TRBJ1-1, with D maybe TRBD1 (5 bases). Trimming removed 4 bases from V and 1 base from J, with 17 bases in between. Germline CDR1 reads SGDLS; CDR2 reads YYNGEE. The CDR3 totals 16 residues. CDR3: CASSPQGPTTNTEAFF. The CDR3 coding sequence is TGTGCCAGCAGCCCCCAGGGACCAACGACGAACACTGAAGCTTTCTTT. Complete variable domain (other parts from reference TRBV9 and TRBJ1-1): DSGVTQTPKHLITATGQRVTLRCSPRSGDLSVYWYQQSLDQGLQFLIQYYNGEERAKGNILERFSAQQFPDLHSELNLSSLELGDSALYFCASSPQGPTTNTEAFFGQGTRLTVV.

The genes are TRBV11-3 and TRBJ2-2; TRBD2 matches 10 bases. Trimming cost V 9 bases and J 3 bases; bases outside gene matches: 7. CDR1 and CDR2 from the germline V gene are SGHNT and YENEEA. This CDR3 is 15 amino acids long. The CDR3 bases are TGTGCCAGTTCCGTAGGACTAGCGGACACCGGGGAGCTGTTTTTT. This encodes CASSVGLADTGELFF.

The rearrangement joins TRBV18 to TRBJ1-2, with a possible D match to TRBD1 (6 bases). CDR3 length: 14 residues. Germline V CDR1 and CDR2: KGHSH, LQKENI. With 1 base removed from V and 3 bases from J, the gap between germline ends came to 9 bases. CDR3: CASSPLGGYYGYTF. CDR3 sequence (DNA): TGTGCCAGCTCACCACTCGGGGGCTACTATGGCTACACCTTC.